These 28 T cell receptor beta chains were sequenced from one sample in a study of T cell responses to AZD1222 COVID-19 vaccine. Measured with immunoSEQ multiplex PCR; TCRdb has only the in-frame clones, and not every one. The sample lists some 130,000 clones; about nine tenths were seen once. This material consisted of peripheral blood, taken on day 0 of AZD1222 vaccination. The source of these receptors is an adult in good health.

This chain joins TRBV18 and TRBJ2-1; 7 positions match TRBD2. This CDR3 has 14 amino acids. Trimming took 3 bases from V and 9 from J; bases not matched to a gene: 8. Germline CDR1 and CDR2: KGHSH and LQKENI. The CDR3 loop is CASSPRGESAEQFF. DNA of the CDR3: TGTGCCAGCTCACCCCGGGGGGAAAGCGCTGAGCAGTTCTTC.

V and J are TRBV5-4 and TRBJ1-2; TRBD1 agrees at 7 bases. V lost 2 bases, J lost 3 bases, and 4 bases stayed unmatched. The CDR3 is 14 residues long. CDR1 and CDR2 from the germline V gene are SGHNT and YYREEE (reference sequence). The CDR3 here is CASSFQGEHYGYTF. Here the CDR3 DNA reads TGTGCCAGCAGCTTCCAGGGGGAACACTATGGCTACACCTTC. Using reference TRBV5-4 and TRBJ1-2 for the parts outside the CDR3, the full variable domain is ETGVTQSPTHLIKTRGQQVTLRCSSQSGHNTVSWYQQALGQGPQFIFQYYREEENGRGNFPPRFSGLQFPNYSSELNVNALELDDSALYLCASSFQGEHYGYTFGSGTRLTVV.

The chain employs TRBV10-2 and TRBJ1-6; unclear D gene. The ends were cut back, 2 bases at V and 7 bases at J, with 6 bases in the middle. Germline V gives CDR1 WSHSY, CDR2 SAAADI. The CDR3 consists of 13 residues. This CDR3 reads CASSEAQNSPLHF. CDR3 DNA sequence: TGCGCCAGCAGTGAGGCTCAAAATTCACCCCTCCACTTT.

This chain uses TRBV20-1 with TRBJ2-7; no clear D gene. V gave up 3 bases and J gave up 2 bases, with 5 bases separating them. The germline CDR1 and CDR2 sequences are DFQATT and SNEGSKA (reference sequence). The length of the CDR3 is 11 residues. This CDR3 reads CSARLTYEQYF. The CDR3 DNA sequence: TGCAGTGCTAGGTTAACCTACGAGCAGTACTTC.

This chain links TRBV9 with TRBJ1-2; D possibly corresponds to TRBD1 (6 bases). V was pared by 3 bases and J by 2 bases, with 17 bases between. CDR1 is SGDLS and CDR2 is YYNGEE in the germline V gene. The CDR3 spans 16 residues. In DNA form, the CDR3 reads TGTGCCAGCAGCGGAATCCGGGACACGCAAAACTATGGCTACACCTTC. The encoded protein is CASSGIRDTQNYGYTF.

V and J are TRBV6-6 and TRBJ1-4; D call uncertain. This CDR3 comprises 15 residues. The germline V gene encodes CDR1 MNHNY and CDR2 SVGAGI (reference sequence). V lost 6 bases and J 0 bases, leaving 11 bases between the germline ends. Here the CDR3 reads CASRDHYATNEKLFF. The CDR3 nucleotides read TGTGCCAGCAGGGACCACTATGCAACTAATGAAAAACTGTTTTTT.

CDR3 bases: TGTGCCAGCAGCTTAAACGGGGGCTCCTACGAGCAGTACTTC. Translation gives CASSLNGGSYEQYF. This rearrangement joins TRBV7-6 to TRBJ2-7; TRBD2 is a possible D gene (6 bases). Trimming cost V 2 bases and J 0 bases, with 8 bases left between them. Germline CDR1 reads SGHVS; CDR2 reads FNYEAQ. There are 14 residues in the CDR3.

The chain links TRBV7-9 to TRBJ1-2, with 9 bases matching TRBD1. The CDR3 extends over 15 amino acids. V lost 5 bases and J lost 4; bases outside the gene matches: 8. CDR1 and CDR2 (germline): SEHNR, FQNEAQ (reference sequence). CDR3: CASSVQGARGYGYTF. In DNA form, the CDR3 reads TGTGCCAGCAGCGTACAGGGGGCGCGGGGCTATGGCTACACCTTC.

This chain connects TRBV24-1 to TRBJ1-2; no firm D call. Germline CDR1 and CDR2: KGHDR and SFDVKD. V lost 4 bases and J 3 bases, leaving 5 bases between the germline ends. CDR3 length: 12 residues. Written as DNA, the CDR3 is TGTGCCACCAGTGAAAGCCACTATGGCTACACCTTC. Amino acid sequence: CATSESHYGYTF.

Worth noting for this clone: The same CDR3 can be traced to other DNA sequences in this sample. The V and J genes are TRBV30 and TRBJ1-1; tentative D call: TRBD1 (6 bases). CDR1 GTSNPN and CDR2 SVGIG come from the germline V gene (reference sequence). The CDR3 runs to 13 residues. With 0 bases removed from V and 1 base from J, the gap between germline ends came to 6 bases. The CDR3 is CAWSVQGNTEAFF. CDR3 nucleotides: TGTGCCTGGAGTGTACAGGGGAACACTGAAGCTTTCTTT.

The chain is built from TRBV6-5 and TRBJ2-1; weak D call: TRBD1 (6 bases). Germline V gives CDR1 MNHEY, CDR2 SVGAGI. This CDR3 has 14 residues. The V and J ends lost 7 bases and 0 bases respectively, with 10 bases between them. CDR3 sequence reads: CASKRGGSYNEQFF. In nucleotides, the CDR3 is TGTGCCAGCAAACGAGGGGGCTCCTACAATGAGCAGTTCTTC.

This chain joins TRBV28 and TRBJ2-5; TRBD2 agrees at 14 bases. Germline CDR1 reads MDHEN; CDR2 reads SYDVKM. The CDR3 totals 13 residues. Trimming removed 8 bases from V and 5 bases from J; junction bases left unmatched: 1. The CDR3 nucleotides read TGTGCCAGCCGGACTAGCGGGGGGGAGACCCAGTACTTC. Residues: CASRTSGGETQYF.

The rearrangement joins TRBV28 to TRBJ2-1; 10 bases map to TRBD2. The junction had 10 bases not matched to a gene; V was cut back by 3 bases and J by 5 bases. CDR1 and CDR2 from the germline V gene are MDHEN and SYDVKM. This CDR3 has 17 residues. CDR3 sequence: CASSFRALAGVHNEQFF. Written as DNA, the CDR3 is TGTGCCAGCAGTTTCCGGGCCCTAGCGGGGGTCCACAATGAGCAGTTCTTC.

The chain uses TRBV9 and TRBJ2-1, with 10 positions matching TRBD2. The CDR3 length is 16 residues. The V gene end was trimmed by 4 bases and the J gene end by 9 bases; junction bases not matched to a gene: 13. Germline V gives CDR1 SGDLS, CDR2 YYNGEE. The CDR3 region has the DNA TGTGCCAGCAGCCCCTCAGGGTCAGCGGGGGGGCGTGAGCAGTTCTTC. This translates into CASSPSGSAGGREQFF.

The V and J genes are TRBV5-6 and TRBJ2-2, with no clear D. Germline loops: CDR1 SGHDT, CDR2 YYEEEE. V lost 0 bases and J 5 bases, leaving 14 bases between the germline ends. The CDR3 is 16 amino acids. This CDR3 reads CASSLVWQIPTGELFF. CDR3 nucleotides: TGTGCCAGCAGCTTGGTATGGCAGATTCCTACCGGGGAGCTGTTTTTT.

The CDR3 region has the DNA TGTGCCAGTAGTGAACAGTCGGGCAATCAGCCCCAGCATTTT. It translates to CASSEQSGNQPQHF. The J gene is TRBJ1-5, the V gene TRBV19, with D hard to call. V lost 5 bases and J lost 2, with 10 bases in between. CDR1 LNHDA and CDR2 SQIVND come from the germline V gene (reference sequence). This CDR3 contains 14 residues.

This clone showed up just a few times. The rearrangement links TRBV27 to TRBJ2-5; 9 bases map to TRBD1. V lost 4 bases, J lost 5 bases, and 11 bases stayed unmatched. Germline V gene data show CDR1 as MNHEY and CDR2 as SMNVEV (reference sequence). The CDR3 spans 16 residues. DNA of the CDR3: TGTGCCAGCAGTTCCAACACAGGGGGCAGGGGGGAGACCCAGTACTTC. It yields the protein CASSSNTGGRGETQYF.

This clone appeared a few times. The rearrangement uses TRBV9 and TRBJ2-7, with 9 bases fitting TRBD2. Germline CDR1 reads SGDLS; CDR2 reads YYNGEE. The ends lost 2 bases at V and 5 bases at J; junction bases unmatched: 8. The CDR3 is made up of 15 amino acids. CDR3 region: CASSVSSGGPNEQYF. CDR3 coding DNA: TGTGCCAGCAGCGTCAGTAGCGGGGGCCCGAACGAGCAGTACTTC.

V usage is TRBV19 and J usage is TRBJ1-5; possibly TRBD1 for D (6 bases). Germline values: CDR1 LNHDA, CDR2 SQIVND (reference sequence). The V gene lost 1 base and the J gene lost 5 bases, with 12 bases spanning the gap. The CDR3 covers 15 residues. The CDR3 region is CASSIVAGDYQPQHF. The DNA of the CDR3 is TGTGCCAGTAGTATAGTAGCAGGGGACTATCAGCCCCAGCATTTT. Supplemented by reference TRBV19 and TRBJ1-5, the full variable domain reads DGGITQSPKYLFRKEGQNVTLSCEQNLNHDAMYWYRQDPGQGLRLIYYSQIVNDFQKGDIAEGYSVSREKKESFPLTVTSAQKNPTAFYLCASSIVAGDYQPQHFGDGTRLSIL.

The chain recombines TRBV7-3 with TRBJ2-2; D might be TRBD1 or TRBD2, each matching 6 bases. The CDR3 length is 15 residues. CDR1 and CDR2 from the germline V gene are SGHTA and FQGTGA. Trimming cost V 3 bases and J 7 bases, with 15 bases left between them. In DNA form, the CDR3 reads TGTGCCAGCAGCTTCTCATCCGGGGGCGGCGGGGAGCTGTTTTTT. Protein product: CASSFSSGGGGELFF.

This chain links TRBV9 with TRBJ1-1; a possible D gene is TRBD1 (6 bases). Germline lookup yields CDR1 SGDLS and CDR2 YYNGEE. This CDR3 is built from 14 residues. V was pared by 0 bases and J by 2 bases, with 8 bases between. The CDR3 DNA reads as TGTGCCAGCAGCGTAGCACAGGGCAACACTGAAGCTTTCTTT. Amino acids: CASSVAQGNTEAFF.

J is TRBJ1-3 and V is TRBV7-2; 9 bases map to TRBD1. The CDR3 runs 19 residues. Germline CDR1 SGHTA, CDR2 FQGNSA. V was clipped by 4 bases and J by 4 bases; unmatched bases: 17. CDR3 sequence: CASSSRGTTTGGSGNTIYF. The CDR3 coding sequence is TGTGCCAGCAGCTCCCGAGGGACCACAACAGGGGGCTCGGGAAACACCATATATTTT.

The V and J genes are TRBV2 and TRBJ2-5, with D perhaps given as TRBD1 or TRBD2 (5 bases each). Per germline, CDR1 SNHLY and CDR2 FYNNEI. Trimming cost V 3 bases and J 5 bases, with 10 bases left between them. The CDR3 covers 13 residues. This CDR3 is CASSDRGGETQYF. DNA of the CDR3: TGTGCCAGCAGTGATAGGGGCGGGGAGACCCAGTACTTC.

The J gene is TRBJ1-5, the V gene TRBV29-1, with 7 nucleotides matching TRBD1. The junction had 5 bases not matched to a gene; V was cut back by 1 base and J by 2 bases. Germline V CDR1 and CDR2: SQVTM, ANQGSEA. CDR3 length: 15 residues. As DNA, the CDR3 is TGCAGCGTTGAAGTGGGAACAGGGGGCAATCAGCCCCAGCATTTT. Its translation is CSVEVGTGGNQPQHF.

The chain carries TRBV24-1 and TRBJ2-2; 8 bases agree with TRBD1. CDR1 KGHDR and CDR2 SFDVKD come from the germline V gene. The V segment lost 3 bases and the J segment 5 bases; nucleotides outside the gene matches: 10. This CDR3 is built from 17 residues. CDR3 DNA: TGTGCCACCAGTGATCCACGGACAGGGTCCGGGACCGGGGAGCTGTTTTTT. Its translation: CATSDPRTGSGTGELFF.

The V and J genes are TRBV19 and TRBJ2-7; D remains unclear. V was clipped by 7 bases and J by 2 bases, with 12 bases between them. Germline CDR1 and CDR2: LNHDA and SQIVND (reference sequence). CDR3 length equals 13 residues. As DNA, the CDR3 is TGTGCCAGTACCCGACGGCCGCCCTACGAGCAGTACTTC. Its translation: CASTRRPPYEQYF.

The rearrangement links TRBV27 to TRBJ2-2; possibly TRBD1 or TRBD2 for D (6 bases each). The CDR3 totals 15 residues. CDR1 is MNHEY, CDR2 SMNVEV, per germline (reference sequence). V was trimmed by 3 bases and J by 2 bases, leaving 10 bases between them. In DNA, the CDR3 is TGTGCCAGCAGTTTGCGGGACACTAACACCGGGGAGCTGTTTTTT. This codes for CASSLRDTNTGELFF.

The rearrangement joins TRBV4-1 to TRBJ1-4; D call uncertain. V lost 1 base and J lost 0, with 9 bases in between. Germline V gene data show CDR1 as MGHRA and CDR2 as YSYEKL. The CDR3 is made up of 16 amino acids. In DNA form, the CDR3 reads TGCGCCAGCAGCCAAGTATATCCAGCAACTAATGAAAAACTGTTTTTT. Translation gives CASSQVYPATNEKLFF.